Shown below are 27 T cell receptor beta chains from a single sample sequenced in a study of shared clonotypes between healthy human individuals. This table comes from immunoSEQ multiplex PCR, and its TCRdb copy is limited to in-frame clones, with some not included. The sample contains hundreds of thousands of clones, roughly 78% of which appear only once. Source material: memory CD4+ T cells sorted from blood. Regarding subset: CD45RA-negative fraction. All receptors come from a woman aged 25 to 39 in good health.

This clone has more than one count but fewer than ten. The chain has TRBV14 and TRBJ2-5; 8 nucleotides agree with TRBD1. There are 16 residues in the CDR3. Per the germline V gene, CDR1 is SGHDN and CDR2 is FVKESK. V was clipped by 0 bases and J by 6 bases; unmatched bases: 9. The CDR3: CASSQEPQGAVKTQYF. CDR3 in DNA: TGTGCCAGCAGCCAAGAGCCCCAGGGGGCGGTAAAGACCCAGTACTTC.

This clone was picked up a small number of times. The chain recombines TRBV11-2 with TRBJ2-7, with 9 bases matching TRBD1. The CDR3 has 18 amino acids. The trim removed 5 bases at V and 2 bases at J, leaving 16 bases unmatched. Germline lookup yields CDR1 SGHAT and CDR2 FQNNGV. The DNA of the CDR3 is TGTGCCAGCAGCCCCAGGGACAAGGGGACAGGGAATACCTACGAGCAGTACTTC. It specifies CASSPRDKGTGNTYEQYF.

The chain has TRBV28 and TRBJ1-5, with TRBD1 matching over 9 bases. V shed 1 base and J 7 bases; nucleotides not matched to a gene: 2. Germline loops: CDR1 MDHEN, CDR2 SYDVKM. CDR3 length: 14 amino acids. CDR3 region: CASSLLDRGQPQHF. In DNA form, the CDR3 reads TGTGCCAGCAGTTTATTGGACAGGGGCCAGCCCCAGCATTTT.

The chain combines TRBV19 with TRBJ1-5; D is ambiguous. CDR3 length: 16 amino acids. Germline CDR1 LNHDA, CDR2 SQIVND (reference sequence). V was pared by 6 bases and J by 0 bases, with 15 bases between. The CDR3 is CASSRAASYSNQPQHF. CDR3 sequence (DNA): TGTGCCAGTAGCCGGGCCGCATCCTATAGCAATCAGCCCCAGCATTTT. The entire variable domain, with the rest obtained from reference TRBV19 and TRBJ1-5, is as follows: DGGITQSPKYLFRKEGQNVTLSCEQNLNHDAMYWYRQDPGQGLRLIYYSQIVNDFQKGDIAEGYSVSREKKESFPLTVTSAQKNPTAFYLCASSRAASYSNQPQHFGDGTRLSIL.

The chain combines TRBV19 with TRBJ2-7, with 7 bases identical to TRBD2. The J segment lost 3 bases and the V segment lost 3 bases, leaving 8 bases of the junction unmatched. Germline V gives CDR1 LNHDA, CDR2 SQIVND (reference sequence). This CDR3 is built from 15 residues. For the CDR3, the DNA is TGTGCCAGTAGTATTCGAGGCGGGAGACTCTACGAGCAGTACTTC. Translating it yields CASSIRGGRLYEQYF.

The rearrangement uses TRBV5-4 and TRBJ1-2, with 10 bases identical to TRBD1. The V gene end was trimmed by 4 bases and the J gene end by 8 bases; junction bases not matched to a gene: 8. Germline-derived CDR1 and CDR2 are SGHNT and YYREEE (reference sequence). The CDR3 contains 14 residues. CDR3 in amino acids: CASSRTGTGVGYTF. In DNA, the CDR3 is TGTGCCAGCAGCAGAACCGGGACAGGGGTGGGCTACACCTTC.

The chain uses TRBV7-8 and TRBJ2-7; 12 bases map to TRBD1. CDR3 length: 17 residues. Germline V lookup: CDR1 SGHVS, CDR2 FQNEAQ. Trimming removed 2 bases from V and 4 bases from J; junction bases left unmatched: 9. The CDR3 DNA reads as TGTGCCAGCAGCTTAACGAGGGACAGGGGGCGGCGGTACGAGCAGTACTTC. It translates to CASSLTRDRGRRYEQYF.

The chain couples TRBV9 to TRBJ2-5; perhaps TRBD2 as D (5 bases). The CDR3 sequence is 13 residues long. V dropped 5 bases and J dropped 5 bases, with 13 bases sitting between them. Germline assignment: CDR1 SGDLS and CDR2 YYNGEE. CDR3 coding DNA: TGTGCCAGCAGTGACGGGCCGGGGGAGACCCAGTACTTC. Translation gives CASSDGPGETQYF.

The chain recombines TRBV27 with TRBJ2-5, with 7 positions matching TRBD2. The tail of the sequence fits TRBJ2-7 better, so the J call may be wrong. The length of the CDR3 is 14 residues. Germline-derived CDR1 and CDR2 are MNHEY and SMNVEV (reference sequence). The CDR3: CASSRREGSYEQYF. The CDR3 coding sequence is TGTGCCAGCAGTAGAAGGGAGGGCTCCTACGAGCAGTACTTC.

The V gene is TRBV5-1, the J gene TRBJ2-7; a weak D match, TRBD1 (6 bases). This CDR3 has 16 amino acids. The germline V gene encodes CDR1 SGHRS and CDR2 YFSETQ. The V and J ends lost 0 bases and 7 bases respectively, with 20 bases between them. The CDR3 nucleotides are TGCGCCAGCAGCTTGGTTGAACAGGGTGACTTAGCGGAGCAGTACTTC. Protein: CASSLVEQGDLAEQYF.

The rearrangement links TRBV5-1 to TRBJ2-7; tentatively, D is TRBD2 (5 bases). CDR3 size: 13 residues. With 4 bases removed from V and 9 bases from J, the gap between germline ends came to 17 bases. The germline gives CDR1 SGHRS, CDR2 YFSETQ. The CDR3 reads CASSPGSGVLQYF. The DNA of the CDR3 is TGCGCCAGCAGCCCTGGATCCGGGGTTTTGCAGTACTTC.

Points on this clone: This probably arose from a read error, given a far larger clone one base away. This chain links TRBV18 with TRBJ2-7; TRBD2 is a possible D gene (5 bases). The CDR3 runs 14 residues. Trimming pared 4 bases from V and 0 bases from J, leaving 10 bases between. The V gene's germline CDR1 is KGHSH and CDR2 LQKENI. In nucleotides, the CDR3 is TGTGCCAGCTCACGGTGGGAGAACTCCTACGAGCAGTACTTC. It encodes CASSRWENSYEQYF. The variable domain in full, with the rest retrieved from reference TRBV18 and TRBJ2-7, is NAGVMQNPRHLVRRRGQEARLRCSPMKGHSHVYWYRQLPEEGLKFMVYLQKENIIDESGMPKERFSAEFPKEGPSILRIQQVVRGDSAAYFCASSRWENSYEQYFGPGTRLTVT.

This rearrangement joins TRBV2 to TRBJ2-3; maybe TRBD2 (6 bases). The CDR3 loop spans 17 amino acids. V lost 6 bases and J lost 2, with 21 bases in between. Germline CDR1 is SNHLY and CDR2 is FYNNEI. The CDR3, as DNA: TGTGCCAGCAGAAAATTGGGACTCCCAGTGGACACAGATACGCAGTATTTT. Its protein is CASRKLGLPVDTDTQYF.

This chain links TRBV5-6 with TRBJ1-2; D perhaps matches TRBD1 (5 bases). The CDR3 runs to 13 residues. With 4 bases removed from V and 4 bases from J, the gap between germline ends came to 11 bases. The germline V gene encodes CDR1 SGHDT and CDR2 YYEEEE. CDR3 loop: CASSHGDLYGYTF. The DNA of the CDR3 is TGTGCCAGCAGCCATGGGGACCTCTATGGCTACACCTTC.

The chain uses TRBV28 and TRBJ1-4, with TRBD1 as a possible D gene (6 bases). The CDR3 is made up of 13 amino acids. CDR1 MDHEN and CDR2 SYDVKM come from the germline V gene. Between the trimmed V and J ends, which lost 6 bases and 7 bases, there was a span of 12 bases. CDR3 in amino acids: CASSSTGLEKLFF. The CDR3 nucleotides are TGTGCCAGCAGCTCGACAGGACTTGAAAAACTGTTTTTT.

This chain links TRBV6-6 with TRBJ1-5; 9 bases are shared with TRBD1. Trimming removed 6 bases from V and 6 bases from J; junction bases left unmatched: 12. In germline, CDR1 is MNHNY, CDR2 SVGAGI (reference sequence). The CDR3 consists of 16 residues. This CDR3 reads CASSTSGQGNTQPQHF. The CDR3 DNA is TGTGCCAGCAGCACTAGCGGACAGGGGAACACTCAGCCCCAGCATTTT.

The gene calls are TRBV28 and TRBJ1-2, with D unresolved. The V end lost 5 bases, the J end lost 5 bases, and 9 bases lay between the germline ends. This CDR3 has 12 residues. Germline values: CDR1 MDHEN, CDR2 SYDVKM. DNA for the CDR3: TGTGCCAGCAGTCCGACGGATTATGGCTACACCTTC. Translating gives CASSPTDYGYTF.

The chain couples TRBV19 to TRBJ1-2, with no clear D. The CDR3 loop spans 12 amino acids. Trimming removed 4 bases at V and 4 bases at J, with 7 bases between. Germline assignment: CDR1 LNHDA and CDR2 SQIVND (reference sequence). In DNA, the CDR3 is TGTGCCAGTAGTAAAGAGGCCTATGGCTACACCTTC. Translated: CASSKEAYGYTF.

The rearrangement links TRBV2 to TRBJ1-3; TRBD1 matches 7 bases. With 6 bases clipped from V and 2 bases from J, the junction kept 4 bases outside the gene matches. Germline CDR1 SNHLY, CDR2 FYNNEI. The CDR3 is made up of 14 amino acids. The CDR3: CASRLTGTGNTIYF. The CDR3 DNA reads TGTGCCAGCAGATTGACAGGGACTGGAAACACCATATATTTT.

The J gene is TRBJ2-7, the V gene TRBV28; 9 nucleotides line up with TRBD2. Germline lookup yields CDR1 MDHEN and CDR2 SYDVKM. V gave up 7 bases and J gave up 6 bases; unmatched junction bases: 7. The CDR3 has 13 amino acids. The CDR3 reads CASIAGVSFEQYF. CDR3 in DNA: TGTGCCAGCATAGCGGGAGTGTCTTTCGAGCAGTACTTC.

The chain employs TRBV30 and TRBJ2-1, with TRBD2 matching over 11 bases. CDR3 length: 16 amino acids. CDR1 GTSNPN and CDR2 SVGIG come from the germline V gene (reference sequence). V lost 4 bases, J lost 4 bases, and 9 bases stayed unmatched. The CDR3 DNA reads as TGTGCCTGGAAGCGGCCGGGACTAGCGGTATACAATGAGCAGTTCTTC. Its translation is CAWKRPGLAVYNEQFF.

There are a few counts of this clone. The chain employs TRBV4-1 and TRBJ2-1, with no clear D. The V end was cut by 2 bases, the J end by 1 base, with 12 bases between. Germline CDR1 is MGHRA and CDR2 is YSYEKL. The CDR3 is 16 amino acids. CDR3 bases: TGCGCCAGCAGCCAAAGGACGAAGTCTTCCTACAATGAGCAGTTCTTC. Translating gives CASSQRTKSSYNEQFF.

The rearrangement uses TRBV19 and TRBJ2-1; D might be TRBD2 (6 bases). V was cut by 6 bases and J by 0 bases, with 12 bases left in between. CDR1 is LNHDA and CDR2 is SQIVND in the germline V gene (reference sequence). This CDR3 has 15 amino acids. The CDR3 nucleotides are TGTGCCAGTAGCACTAGGGGACTCTCCTACAATGAGCAGTTCTTC. Amino acids: CASSTRGLSYNEQFF.

The V and J genes are TRBV14 and TRBJ1-3, with D unresolved. CDR1 SGHDN and CDR2 FVKESK come from the germline V gene. This CDR3 contains 12 residues. With 3 bases removed from V and 1 base from J, the gap between germline ends came to 1 base. Written as DNA, the CDR3 is TGTGCCAGCAGCCAGTCTGGAAACACCATATATTTT. As protein: CASSQSGNTIYF.

J is TRBJ2-3 and V is TRBV7-9, with a possible D match to TRBD2 (6 bases). Trimming pared 3 bases from V and 2 bases from J, leaving 9 bases between. Germline-derived CDR1 and CDR2 are SEHNR and FQNEAQ (reference sequence). The length of the CDR3 is 14 residues. CDR3 sequence: CASSLAGYTDTQYF. The CDR3, as DNA: TGTGCCAGCAGCTTGGCGGGGTACACAGATACGCAGTATTTT.

This clone turned up a few times. Other DNA sequences of this sample code for an identical CDR3. The chain recombines TRBV6-5 with TRBJ2-7; D gene unclear. Germline V lookup: CDR1 MNHEY, CDR2 SVGAGI. The CDR3 totals 11 residues. V was pared by 8 bases and J by 5 bases, with 10 bases between. In nucleotides, the CDR3 is TGTGCCAGCTCCTCCGGGCACGAGCAGTACTTC. It encodes CASSSGHEQYF.

The chain links TRBV5-6 to TRBJ2-1; D is ambiguous. From germline, CDR1 is SGHDT and CDR2 YYEEEE. Trimming cost V 2 bases and J 3 bases, with 15 bases left between them. This CDR3 contains 16 residues. The CDR3 DNA follows: TGTGCCAGCAGCTTTAGGACGTCGCGGAGCTACAATGAGCAGTTCTTC. Protein: CASSFRTSRSYNEQFF.